This TCR beta chain comes out of a study of OX40 agonist ivuxolimab in advanced cancers. Some clones are missing from TCRdb's copy, which holds only in-frame ones; the method was immunoSEQ multiplex PCR. The data hold 68,000 or so clones, with 86% observed a single time. Germline V gene lookup returns CDR1 LGHNA and CDR2 YNFKEQ. The ends lost 5 bases at V and 9 bases at J; junction bases unmatched: 12. The CDR3 is made up of 14 amino acids. This sequence joins TRBV4-2 and TRBJ1-2, with TRBD1 identical over 7 bases. Sequenced here: CD4+ or CD8+ T cells sorted from blood, sampled in a trial of the OX40 agonist ivuxolimab. The receptor was derived from an adult with an advanced solid tumor such as melanoma, head and neck, liver or kidney cancer. The CDR3 bases are TGTGCCAGCAGCTTAGAGACAGGGCGCGATAGCTACACCTTC. This encodes CASSLETGRDSYTF.